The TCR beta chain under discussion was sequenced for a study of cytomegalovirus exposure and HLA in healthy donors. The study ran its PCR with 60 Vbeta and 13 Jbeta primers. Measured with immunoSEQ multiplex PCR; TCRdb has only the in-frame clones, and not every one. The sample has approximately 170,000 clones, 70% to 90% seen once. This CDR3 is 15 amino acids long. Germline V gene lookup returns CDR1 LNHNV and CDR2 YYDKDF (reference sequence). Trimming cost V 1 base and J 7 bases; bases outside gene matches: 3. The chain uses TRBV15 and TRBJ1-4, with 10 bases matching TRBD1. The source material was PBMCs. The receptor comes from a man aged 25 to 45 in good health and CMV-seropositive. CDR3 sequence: CATSRVGTGVEKLFF. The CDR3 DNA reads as TGTGCCACCAGCAGAGTAGGGACAGGGGTTGAAAAACTGTTTTTT.